The present entry profiles one TCR beta chain with its context. Its target is unknown. V shed 8 bases and J 4 bases; nucleotides not matched to a gene: 7. The germline CDR1 and CDR2 sequences are MNHEY and SMNVEV (reference sequence). The CDR3 runs to 14 residues. Only in-frame clones appear in the TCRdb table, and some are missing; sequencing was by immunoSEQ multiplex PCR. The sample has tens of thousands of clones, around 75% seen once. This sample stems from a study of T cells in localized non-small cell lung cancer. Regarding the study as a whole: Sequence data derive from only one tumor region, so heterogeneity remains possible.

This sequence joins TRBV27 and TRBJ2-2; 7 nucleotides align to TRBD2. Sequencing used PBMCs, obtained before any cancer treatment. The source of this sequence is a woman between 40 and 69 years old with stage II squamous cell lung carcinoma. CDR3: CASSIGTITGELFF. The DNA for the CDR3 is TGTGCCAGCTCGATAGGGACTATCACCGGGGAGCTGTTTTTT.